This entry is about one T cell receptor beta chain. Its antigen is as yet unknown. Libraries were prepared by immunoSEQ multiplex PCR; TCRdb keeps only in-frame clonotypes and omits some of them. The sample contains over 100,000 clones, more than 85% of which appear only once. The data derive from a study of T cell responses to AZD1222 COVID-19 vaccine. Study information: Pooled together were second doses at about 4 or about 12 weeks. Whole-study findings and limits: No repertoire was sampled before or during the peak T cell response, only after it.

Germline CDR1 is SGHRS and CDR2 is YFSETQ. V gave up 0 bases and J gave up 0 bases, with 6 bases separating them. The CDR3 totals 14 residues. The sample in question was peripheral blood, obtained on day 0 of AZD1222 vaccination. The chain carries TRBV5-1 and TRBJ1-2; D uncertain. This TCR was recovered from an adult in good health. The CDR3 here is CASSLGQSNYGYTF. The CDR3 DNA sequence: TGCGCCAGCAGCTTGGGGCAGTCTAACTATGGCTACACCTTC.